A selection of T cell receptor beta chains follows, all from one sample in a study of T cells in Graves' hyperthyroidism and ophthalmopathy. TCRdb re-analysed the multiplex PCR reads in MiXCR, keeping a single row per CDR3 protein. In the table there are 250,000 to 400,000 distinct CDR3 sequences, around 15% of which are singletons. Sequenced input: blood. These TCRs come from a woman between 40 and 50 years old with Graves' ophthalmopathy. Both conserved end residues are part of each CDR3. A D gene is named only where the DNA matches it firmly. Clone size is given for some rows only: seen once, a few or many times, or a class if the clone is expanded.

D: NA; V: TRBV7-2; J: TRBJ1-1; length: 11; size: many; CDR3: CASSWDTEAFF; DNA: TGTGCCAGCAGCTGGGACACTGAAGCTTTCTTT
D: NA; V: TRBV7-8; J: TRBJ1-1; length: 10; size: many; CDR3: CASRGTEAFF; DNA: TGTGCCAGCAGAGGTACCGAAGCTTTCTTT
D: NA; V: TRBV28; J: TRBJ2-2; length: 16; size: many; CDR3: CASRNKQGANTGELFF; DNA: TGTGCCAGCAGAAACAAACAGGGCGCGAACACCGGGGAGCTGTTTTTT
D: NA; V: TRBV20-1; J: TRBJ1-1; length: 11; size: many; CDR3: CRTSRNTEAFF; DNA: TGCAGGACCTCTAGAAACACTGAAGCTTTCTTT
D: TRBD2; V: TRBV14; J: TRBJ2-1; length: 16; size: NA; CDR3: CASSQGVAGLYNEQFF; DNA: TGTGCCAGCAGCCAAGGGGTAGCGGGGCTCTACAATGAGCAGTTCTTC
D: TRBD1; V: TRBV11-2; J: TRBJ2-7; length: 14; size: many; CDR3: CASSSYRGSYEQYF; DNA: TGTGCCAGCAGCTCATACAGGGGATCCTACGAGCAGTACTTC
D: NA; V: TRBV15; J: TRBJ1-4; length: 15; size: many; CDR3: CATSSAMETNEKLFF; DNA: TGTGCCACCAGCTCCGCCATGGAGACTAATGAAAAACTGTTTTTT
D: TRBD1; V: TRBV28; J: TRBJ1-1; length: 18; size: once; CDR3: CASSFSPGTGGMNTEAFF; DNA: TGTGCCAGCAGTTTCTCCCCTGGGACAGGGGGAATGAACACTGAAGCTTTCTTT
D: TRBD2; V: TRBV7-8; J: TRBJ2-3; length: 15; size: many; CDR3: CASSYLAGLTDTQYF; DNA: TGTGCCAGCAGCTATCTAGCGGGACTCACAGATACGCAGTATTTT
D: TRBD2; V: TRBV27; J: TRBJ2-7; length: 15; size: NA; CDR3: CASSSAGGAVYEQYF; DNA: TGTGCCAGCAGCTCCGCGGGGGGGGCGGTTTACGAGCAGTACTTC
D: NA; V: TRBV4-1; J: TRBJ2-1; length: 15; size: few; CDR3: CASSQDWRTYNEQFF; DNA: TGCGCCAGCAGCCAAGACTGGCGGACCTACAATGAGCAGTTCTTC
D: TRBD1; V: TRBV6-1; J: TRBJ1-6; length: 15; size: many; CDR3: CASSPGQGHNSPLHF; DNA: TGTGCCAGCAGCCCCGGACAGGGACATAATTCACCCCTCCACTTT
D: TRBD1; V: TRBV11-2; J: TRBJ1-4; length: 18; size: NA; CDR3: CASSQDLEVTGANEKLFF; DNA: TGTGCCAGCAGCCAAGATTTAGAGGTTACAGGGGCTAATGAAAAACTGTTTTTT
D: NA; V: TRBV5-4; J: TRBJ1-1; length: 15; size: NA; CDR3: CASSLAGGRNTEAFF; DNA: TGTGCCAGCAGCTTGGCCGGGGGAAGGAACACTGAAGCTTTCTTT
D: NA; V: TRBV11-2; J: TRBJ1-1; length: 12; size: many; CDR3: CASSLVPTEAFF; DNA: TGTGCCAGCAGCTTAGTGCCCACTGAAGCTTTCTTT
D: NA; V: TRBV6-5; J: TRBJ1-1; length: 16; size: many; CDR3: CASSYSGGTFDTEAFF; DNA: TGTGCCAGCAGTTACTCGGGAGGCACATTTGACACTGAAGCTTTCTTT
D: NA; V: TRBV12-3/TRBV12-4; J: TRBJ2-3; length: 15; size: few; CDR3: CASSAGLTTTDTQYF; DNA: TGTGCCAGCAGCGCCGGACTGACTACCACAGATACGCAGTATTTT